This TCR beta chain appears in the sequencing data of a study of T-cell reconstitution after alpha-beta-depleted transplantation in children. Unique molecular identifiers were incorporated into the prepared TCRbeta library. MiXCR, applied by TCRdb to the PCR reads, yields one record per CDR3 protein. The repertoire holds about 370,000 distinct CDR3 sequences, with 20% as singletons. This receptor was obtained from a human donor who donated a stem cell graft to a child with acute myeloid leukemia. Here the sequenced sample was PBMCs from the stem cell graft donor, taken from the stem cell graft.

The CDR3 nucleotides read TGTGCCAGCAGTTTAAATACAGGGGCTGGTGAAAAACTGTTTTTT. Its translation: CASSLNTGAGEKLFF. This chain uses TRBV28 with TRBJ1-4; 7 bases map to TRBD1. This CDR3 has 15 residues. Germline V gene lookup returns CDR1 MDHEN and CDR2 SYDVKM. V dropped 2 bases and J dropped 7; count of bases not matched to a gene: 7.